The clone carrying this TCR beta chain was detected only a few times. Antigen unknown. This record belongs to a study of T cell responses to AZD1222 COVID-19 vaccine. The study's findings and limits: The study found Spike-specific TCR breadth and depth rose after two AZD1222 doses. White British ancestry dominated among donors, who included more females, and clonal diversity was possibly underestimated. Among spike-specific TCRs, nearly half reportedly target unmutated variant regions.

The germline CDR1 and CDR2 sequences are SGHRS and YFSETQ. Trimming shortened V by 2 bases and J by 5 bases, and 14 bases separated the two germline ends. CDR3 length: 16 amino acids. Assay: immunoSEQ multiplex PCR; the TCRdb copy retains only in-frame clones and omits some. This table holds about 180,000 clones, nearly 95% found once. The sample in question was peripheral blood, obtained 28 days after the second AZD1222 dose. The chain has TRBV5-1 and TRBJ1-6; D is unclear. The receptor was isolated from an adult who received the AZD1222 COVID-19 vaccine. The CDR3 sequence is CASSFHGEMNNSPLHF. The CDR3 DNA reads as TGCGCCAGCAGCTTTCATGGGGAGATGAATAATTCACCCCTCCACTTT.